The entry below describes one T cell receptor beta chain. No antigen is known for it. The data stem from a study of cytomegalovirus exposure and HLA in healthy donors. The study, taken as a whole, reports: From TCR beta sequences, most subjects' HLA-A and HLA-B alleles were reportedly predicted accurately. Specific recognition of CMV antigens was confirmed in vitro for three chains (all CMV-associated). HLA alleles were associated with some 16,000 TCR beta sequences in a later analysis at 0.05 false discovery rate. The authors later found TCR association rates varying by HLA locus, with DRB1 most and HLA-C fewest.

The CDR3 is 14 residues long. Germline CDR1 is LNHDA and CDR2 is SQIVND (reference sequence). V lost 6 bases and J lost 2, with 13 bases in between. With 60 Vbeta and 13 Jbeta primers, the PCR was carried out. The data were produced by immunoSEQ multiplex PCR, yet TCRdb's version contains in-frame clones alone and is incomplete. Counted here are roughly 120,000 clones, 9.5% occurring once; the ten biggest clones make up less than 4%. The rearrangement uses TRBV19 and TRBJ1-2; the D is unclear. Sequenced sample: PBMCs. This clonotype originated in a man younger than 45 in good health and CMV-seronegative. The CDR3 bases are TGTGCCAGTAGCCGCAAACTGTGGAACTATGGCTACACCTTC. Translation: CASSRKLWNYGYTF.